Each of the 3 T cell receptor beta chains below was sequenced from the same sample in a study of cytomegalovirus exposure and HLA in healthy donors. PCR primers comprised 60 Vbeta and 13 Jbeta primers. Produced via immunoSEQ multiplex PCR; TCRdb's table is partial and in-frame only. The table lists around 130,000 clones, over 60% of them singletons. Sequenced material: PBMCs. The receptors were gathered from a woman aged 55-70 years in good health and CMV-seronegative.

The gene calls are TRBV23-1 and TRBJ2-5; the match to TRBD1 covers 7 bases. TRBV23-1 is classed as an ORF, of uncertain function. V shed 6 bases, J shed 1 base, and the junction held 20 bases outside the gene matches. The CDR3 runs 19 residues. The CDR3 reads CASRRYRARGRESQETQYF. The CDR3 bases are TGCGCCAGCAGAAGATACAGGGCTAGGGGGCGCGAGTCCCAAGAGACCCAGTACTTC.

V usage is TRBV18 and J usage is TRBJ2-2, with D unresolved. There are 16 residues in the CDR3. Germline V gene sequence: CDR1 KGHSH, CDR2 LQKENI. The germline V and J ends were trimmed by 0 bases and 5 bases, with 13 bases remaining between them. The CDR3 here is CASSPPYDSRTGELFF. The CDR3 bases are TGTGCCAGCTCACCACCGTATGACTCCCGAACCGGGGAGCTGTTTTTT.

The chain has TRBV4-1 and TRBJ2-2, with 9 bases lining up with TRBD1. Germline lookup yields CDR1 MGHRA and CDR2 YSYEKL. The CDR3 is 16 residues long. After removal of 4 bases from V and 4 bases from J, the junction contained 7 bases not matched to a gene. CDR3 sequence: CASSPPRDRVTGELFF. The CDR3 bases are TGCGCCAGCAGCCCCCCCCGGGACAGGGTCACCGGGGAGCTGTTTTTT.